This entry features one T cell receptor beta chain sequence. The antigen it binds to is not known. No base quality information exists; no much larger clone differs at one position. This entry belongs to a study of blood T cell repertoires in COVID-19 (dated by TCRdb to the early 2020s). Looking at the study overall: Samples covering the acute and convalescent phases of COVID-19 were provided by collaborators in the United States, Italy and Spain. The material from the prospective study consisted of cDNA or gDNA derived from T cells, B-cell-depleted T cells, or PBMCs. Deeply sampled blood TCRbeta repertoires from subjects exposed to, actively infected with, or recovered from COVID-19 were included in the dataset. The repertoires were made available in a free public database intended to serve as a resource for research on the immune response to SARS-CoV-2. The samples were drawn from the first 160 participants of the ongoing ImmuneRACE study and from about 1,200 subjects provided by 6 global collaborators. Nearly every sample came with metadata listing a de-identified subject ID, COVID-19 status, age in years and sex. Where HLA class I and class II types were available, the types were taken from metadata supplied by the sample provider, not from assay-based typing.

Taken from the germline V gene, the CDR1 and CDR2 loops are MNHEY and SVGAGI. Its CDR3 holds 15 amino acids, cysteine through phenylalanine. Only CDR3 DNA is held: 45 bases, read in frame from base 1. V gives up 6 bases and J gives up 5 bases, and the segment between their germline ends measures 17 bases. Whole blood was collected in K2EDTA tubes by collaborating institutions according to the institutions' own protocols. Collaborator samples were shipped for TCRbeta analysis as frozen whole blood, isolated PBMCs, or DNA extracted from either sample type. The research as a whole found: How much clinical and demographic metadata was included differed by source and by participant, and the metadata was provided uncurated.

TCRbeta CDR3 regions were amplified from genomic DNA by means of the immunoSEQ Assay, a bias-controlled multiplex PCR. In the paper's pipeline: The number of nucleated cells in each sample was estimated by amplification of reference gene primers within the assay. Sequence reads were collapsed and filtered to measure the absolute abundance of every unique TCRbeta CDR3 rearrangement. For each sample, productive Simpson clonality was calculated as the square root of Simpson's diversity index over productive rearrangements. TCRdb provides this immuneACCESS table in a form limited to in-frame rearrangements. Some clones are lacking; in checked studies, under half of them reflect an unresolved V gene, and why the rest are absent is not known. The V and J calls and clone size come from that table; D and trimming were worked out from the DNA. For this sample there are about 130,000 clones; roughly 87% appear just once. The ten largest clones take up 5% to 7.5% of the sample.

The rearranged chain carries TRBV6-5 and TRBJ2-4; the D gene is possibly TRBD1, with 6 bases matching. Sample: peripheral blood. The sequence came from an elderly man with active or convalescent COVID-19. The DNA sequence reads TGTGCCAGCAGCGCACAACAGGGCTTGCAAAACATTCAGTACTTC. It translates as CASSAQQGLQNIQYF.